Below are 15 T cell receptor beta chains sequenced from a single sample in a study of T cell repertoires in cytomegalovirus infection (dated by TCRdb to the late 2010s). For these receptors, no antigen is known. The sequencing machine was an Illumina HiSeq 1500. TCRdb applied fastp at Q25 and MiXCR to the public reads, then kept only in-frame beta chains. Entries that share a CDR3 protein sequence are merged under the most common genes and DNA. The sample table lists approximately 1,000,000 distinct CDR3 sequences, roughly 30% of them with a count of one. The ten largest clones represent under 15% of the sample. The sample's treatment or condition label, in plain terms: in vitro stimulation with specific CMV peptide epitopes to enrich CMV-specific T cells. The specimen comprised cultured CD8+ T cells from PBMCs, sampled from culture after CMV antigen stimulation. These receptors were collected from a human donor in good health (CMV status not recorded). Some clones in this sample may be carry-over from other donors' samples.

This clonotype was observed a handful of times. The chain is built from TRBV27 and TRBJ2-1; TRBD1 is a possible D gene (5 bases). The V end was cut by 5 bases, the J end by 5 bases, with 13 bases between. Germline V CDR1 and CDR2: MNHEY, SMNVEV (reference sequence). The CDR3 loop spans 14 amino acids. The chain's CDR3 is CASSKKGPHNEQFF. CDR3 sequence (DNA): TGTGCCAGCAGTAAGAAGGGGCCCCACAATGAGCAGTTCTTC.

J is TRBJ1-5 and V is TRBV7-8; D unclear. V was pared by 4 bases and J by 7 bases, with 8 bases between. The CDR3 has 12 residues. Germline CDR1 is SGHVS and CDR2 is FQNEAQ. The CDR3 coding sequence is TGTGCCAGCAGCTGGGTACGGCAGCCCCAGCATTTT. This sequence encodes CASSWVRQPQHF.

J is TRBJ1-1 and V is TRBV29-1, with no clear D. This CDR3 is 12 amino acids long. Germline values: CDR1 SQVTM, CDR2 ANQGSEA. The V gene lost 3 bases and the J gene lost 0 bases, with 5 bases spanning the gap. This CDR3 is CSVDYMNTEAFF. For the CDR3, the DNA is TGCAGCGTTGACTACATGAACACTGAAGCTTTCTTT.

This clonotype was counted a few times. The J gene is TRBJ1-1, the V gene TRBV4-3, with no clear D. CDR3 length: 13 amino acids. The V end was cut by 0 bases, the J end by 2 bases, with 4 bases between. Germline V gives CDR1 LGHNA, CDR2 YSLEER. The CDR3 loop reads CASSQEFNTEAFF. CDR3 nucleotides: TGCGCCAGCAGCCAAGAATTTAACACTGAAGCTTTCTTT.

This clonotype was detected ten times or more. The genes are TRBV7-3 and TRBJ2-7; D is unclear. The CDR3 runs to 13 residues. Germline CDR1 SGHTA, CDR2 FQGTGA. Trimming removed 5 bases at V and 6 bases at J, with 14 bases between. The DNA of the CDR3 is TGTGCCAGCAGCCTCTGGGTGGGCGTCGAGCAGTACGTC. Amino acid sequence: CASSLWVGVEQYV.

There are a few counts of this clonotype. The rearrangement uses TRBV7-9 and TRBJ2-1, with a weak D call TRBD2 (6 bases). This CDR3 is 16 amino acids long. Germline V gives CDR1 SEHNR, CDR2 FQNEAQ (reference sequence). Trimming pared 7 bases from V and 8 bases from J, leaving 24 bases between. This CDR3 is CASTGTLHPVRDEQFF. The CDR3, as DNA: TGTGCCAGCACAGGGACTCTCCACCCGGTACGCGATGAGCAGTTCTTC.

This chain joins TRBV7-6 and TRBJ2-4, with a weak D call TRBD2 (6 bases). The CDR3 spans 15 residues. The ends were cut back, 8 bases at V and 10 bases at J, with 24 bases in the middle. CDR1 is SGHVS and CDR2 is FNYEAQ in the germline V gene. The CDR3 sequence: CASDTSEGLPWIQYF. The CDR3 DNA is TGTGCCAGCGATACTTCGGAGGGGTTACCGTGGATTCAGTACTTC.

This clonotype was recorded only once. The CDR3 DNA sequence: TGCGCCAGCAGCTATGATCCATCGGAGCAGTTCTTC. It encodes CASSYDPSEQFF. The chain has TRBV4-1 and TRBJ2-1, with no clear D. The length of the CDR3 is 12 residues. Germline V gives CDR1 MGHRA, CDR2 YSYEKL. V was shortened by 5 bases and J by 10 bases, with 12 bases between the two germline ends.

The V call is TRBV19, the J call TRBJ1-1; D ambiguous. The CDR3 extends over 13 amino acids. Deletions cut 3 bases from V and 1 base from J, with 6 bases between. Germline loops: CDR1 LNHDA, CDR2 SQIVND (reference sequence). The CDR3 DNA follows: TGTGCCAGTAGTATTTTCCAGAACACTGAAGCTTTCTTT. This translates into CASSIFQNTEAFF. Based on the CDR3 plus reference TRBV19 and TRBJ1-1, the full variable domain is DGGITQSPKYLFRKEGQNVTLSCEQNLNHDAMYWYRQDPGQGLRLIYYSQIVNDFQKGDIAEGYSVSREKKESFPLTVTSAQKNPTAFYLCASSIFQNTEAFFGQGTRLTVV.

This clonotype was seen a handful of times. The chain uses TRBV7-6 and TRBJ2-2, with D unclear. CDR1 is SGHVS and CDR2 is FNYEAQ in the germline V gene. CDR3 length: 16 amino acids. V was cut by 1 base and J by 2 bases, with 11 bases left in between. This CDR3 reads CASSLVGHANTGELFF. CDR3 bases: TGTGCCAGCAGCTTAGTGGGTCACGCTAACACCGGGGAGCTGTTTTTT.

The rearrangement uses TRBV13 and TRBJ2-1; weak D call: TRBD1 (5 bases). CDR3 size: 15 residues. Trimming stripped 0 bases from V and 4 bases from J, with 10 bases between. Germline CDR1 reads PRHDT; CDR2 reads FYEKMQ (reference sequence). CDR3 sequence (DNA): TGTGCCAGCAGCTTAGGTCCTGGACAATACAATGAGCAGTTCTTC. It yields the protein CASSLGPGQYNEQFF.

The CDR3 bases are TGTGCCACCAGTGGAAGGGGATCAAGCTATGGCTACACCTTC. Amino acid sequence: CATSGRGSSYGYTF. The chain recombines TRBV24-1 with TRBJ1-2; perhaps TRBD1 as D (5 bases). Germline V gene data show CDR1 as KGHDR and CDR2 as SFDVKD. The V gene lost 5 bases and the J gene lost 4 bases, with 13 bases spanning the gap. The CDR3 extends over 14 amino acids.

The chain couples TRBV12-3 or TRBV12-4 to TRBJ2-7, with TRBD2 as a possible D gene (6 bases). The V end was cut by 1 base, the J end by 3 bases, with 13 bases between. This CDR3 contains 15 residues. CDR3 region: CASSLGPSEDYEQYF. CDR3 DNA sequence: TGTGCCAGCAGTTTAGGGCCTAGCGAGGACTACGAGCAGTACTTC.

This clonotype has only a few counts. The rearrangement uses TRBV6-2 or TRBV6-3 and TRBJ2-1; 9 bases map to TRBD1. The CDR3 consists of 16 residues. V lost 6 bases to trimming and J lost 9 bases; unmatched junction nucleotides: 15. Germline CDR1 and CDR2: MNHEY and SVGEGT. The CDR3, as DNA: TGTGCCAGCAGCCCCGATTCACAGGGGGCGTTGGGTGAGCAGTTCTTC. It specifies CASSPDSQGALGEQFF.

Concerning this clonotype: A single base separates this from a much larger clone, so it may be a read error. This sequence joins TRBV7-2 and TRBJ2-3; 11 positions match TRBD2. In germline, CDR1 is SGHTA, CDR2 FQGNSA. The CDR3 is made up of 17 amino acids. The CDR3 region has the DNA TGTGCCAGCGGCTTAGCGGTTAGCGGGGGGGCCTTGGATACGCAGTATTTT. Translated: CASGLAVSGGALDTQYF.